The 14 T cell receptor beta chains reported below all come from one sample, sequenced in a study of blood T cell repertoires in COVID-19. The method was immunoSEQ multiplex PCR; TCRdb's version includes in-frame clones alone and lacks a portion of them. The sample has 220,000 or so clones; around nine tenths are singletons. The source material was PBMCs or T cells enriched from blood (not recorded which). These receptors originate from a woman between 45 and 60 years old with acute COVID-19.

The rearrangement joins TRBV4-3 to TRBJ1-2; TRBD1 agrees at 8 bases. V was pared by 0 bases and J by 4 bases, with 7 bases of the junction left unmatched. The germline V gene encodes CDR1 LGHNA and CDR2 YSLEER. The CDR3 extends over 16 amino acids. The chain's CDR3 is CASSQDHTGGGYGYTF. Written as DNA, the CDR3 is TGCGCCAGCAGCCAAGATCATACAGGGGGGGGCTATGGCTACACCTTC.

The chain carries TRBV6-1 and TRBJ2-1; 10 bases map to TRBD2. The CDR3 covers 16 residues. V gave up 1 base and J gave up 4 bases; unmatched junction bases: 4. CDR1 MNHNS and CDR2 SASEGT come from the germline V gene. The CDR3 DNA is TGTGCCAGCAGTGAAGACGAGCGGGAGGGATACAATGAGCAGTTCTTC. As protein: CASSEDEREGYNEQFF.

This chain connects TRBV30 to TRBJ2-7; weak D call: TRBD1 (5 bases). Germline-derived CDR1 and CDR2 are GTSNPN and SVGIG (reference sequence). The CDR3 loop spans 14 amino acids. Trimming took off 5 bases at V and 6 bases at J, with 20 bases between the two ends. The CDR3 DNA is TGTGCCTGGCACCGGCAGGGTAGTATCTCCGAGCAGTACTTC. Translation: CAWHRQGSISEQYF.

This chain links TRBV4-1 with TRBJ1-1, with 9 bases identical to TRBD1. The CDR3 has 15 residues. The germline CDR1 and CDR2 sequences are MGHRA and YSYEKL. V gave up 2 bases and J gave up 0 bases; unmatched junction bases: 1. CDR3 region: CASSQNRGLNTEAFF. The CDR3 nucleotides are TGCGCCAGCAGCCAAAACAGGGGGCTGAACACTGAAGCTTTCTTT.

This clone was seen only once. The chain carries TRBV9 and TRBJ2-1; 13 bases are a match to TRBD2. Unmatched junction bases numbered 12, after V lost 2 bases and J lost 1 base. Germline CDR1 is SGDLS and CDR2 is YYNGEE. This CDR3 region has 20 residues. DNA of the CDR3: TGTGCCAGCAGCGTTCGGACTAGCGGGAGCCCCGGTCGATCCTACAATGAGCAGTTCTTC. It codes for CASSVRTSGSPGRSYNEQFF.

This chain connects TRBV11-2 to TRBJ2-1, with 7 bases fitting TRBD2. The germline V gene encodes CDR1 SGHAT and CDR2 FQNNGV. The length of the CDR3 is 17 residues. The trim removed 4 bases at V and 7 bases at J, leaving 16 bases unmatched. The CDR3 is CASSSGLVGGPSNEQFF. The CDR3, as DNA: TGTGCCAGCAGCTCGGGGTTAGTGGGAGGGCCCTCGAATGAGCAGTTCTTC.

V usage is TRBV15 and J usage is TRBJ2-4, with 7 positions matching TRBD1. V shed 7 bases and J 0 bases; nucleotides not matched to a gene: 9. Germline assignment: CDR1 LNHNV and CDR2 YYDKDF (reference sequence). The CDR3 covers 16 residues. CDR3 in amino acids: CATNNPGTAAKNIQYF. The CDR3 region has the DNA TGTGCCACCAACAATCCCGGGACAGCAGCCAAAAACATTCAGTACTTC. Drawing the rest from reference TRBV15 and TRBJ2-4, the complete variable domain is DAMVIQNPRYQVTQFGKPVTLSCSQTLNHNVMYWYQQKSSQAPKLLFHYYDKDFNNEADTPDNFQSRRPNTSFCFLDIRSPGLGDTAMYLCATNNPGTAAKNIQYFGAGTRLSVL.

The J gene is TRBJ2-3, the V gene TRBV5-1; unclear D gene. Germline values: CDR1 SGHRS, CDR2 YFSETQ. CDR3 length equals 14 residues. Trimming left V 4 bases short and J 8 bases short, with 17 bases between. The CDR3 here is CASSPTGTVGTQYF. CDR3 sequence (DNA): TGCGCCAGCAGCCCTACCGGCACAGTTGGTACGCAGTATTTT.

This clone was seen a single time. The CDR3 protein is CSVREVVNTEAFF. The CDR3 bases are TGCAGCGTGAGGGAAGTCGTGAACACTGAAGCTTTCTTT. The V and J genes are TRBV29-1 and TRBJ1-1, with unresolved D. The V end was cut by 6 bases, the J end by 0 bases, with 11 bases between. Germline CDR1 and CDR2: SQVTM and ANQGSEA. This CDR3 has 13 residues. The full variable domain, in which reference TRBV29-1 and TRBJ1-1 provide the parts outside the CDR3, is SAVISQKPSRDICQRGTSLTIQCQVDSQVTMMFWYRQQPGQSLTLIATANQGSEATYESGFVIDKFPISRPNLTFSTLTVSNMSPEDSSIYLCSVREVVNTEAFFGQGTRLTVV.

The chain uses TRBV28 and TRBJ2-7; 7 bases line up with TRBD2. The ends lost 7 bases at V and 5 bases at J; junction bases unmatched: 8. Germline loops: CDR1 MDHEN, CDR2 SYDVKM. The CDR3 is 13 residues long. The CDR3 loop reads CASNHRGRDEQYF. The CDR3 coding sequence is TGTGCCAGCAATCACCGGGGGAGGGACGAGCAGTACTTC.

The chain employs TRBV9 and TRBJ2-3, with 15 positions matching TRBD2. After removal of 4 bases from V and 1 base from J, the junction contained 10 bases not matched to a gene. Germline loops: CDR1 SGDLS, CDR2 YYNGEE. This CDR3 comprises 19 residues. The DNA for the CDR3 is TGTGCCAGCAGCCCTTGGACTAGCGGGAGGGCCCGTGGCACAGATACGCAGTATTTT. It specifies CASSPWTSGRARGTDTQYF.

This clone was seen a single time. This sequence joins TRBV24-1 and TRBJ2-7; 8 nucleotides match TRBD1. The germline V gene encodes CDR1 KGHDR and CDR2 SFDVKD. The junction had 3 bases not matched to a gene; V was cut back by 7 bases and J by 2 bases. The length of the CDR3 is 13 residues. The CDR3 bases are TGTGCCACCAGCCGGACAGGGACCTACGAGCAGTACTTC. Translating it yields CATSRTGTYEQYF.

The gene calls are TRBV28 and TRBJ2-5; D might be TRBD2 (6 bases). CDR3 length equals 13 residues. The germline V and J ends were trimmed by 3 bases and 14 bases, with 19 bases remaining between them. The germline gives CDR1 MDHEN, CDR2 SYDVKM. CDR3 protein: CASSLAAPSGPYF. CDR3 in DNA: TGTGCCAGCAGTTTGGCTGCACCGAGCGGGCCTTACTTC. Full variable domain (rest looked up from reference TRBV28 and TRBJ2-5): DVKVTQSSRYLVKRTGEKVFLECVQDMDHENMFWYRQDPGLGLRLIYFSYDVKMKEKGDIPEGYSVSREKKERFSLILESASTNQTSMYLCASSLAAPSGPYFGPGTRLLVL.

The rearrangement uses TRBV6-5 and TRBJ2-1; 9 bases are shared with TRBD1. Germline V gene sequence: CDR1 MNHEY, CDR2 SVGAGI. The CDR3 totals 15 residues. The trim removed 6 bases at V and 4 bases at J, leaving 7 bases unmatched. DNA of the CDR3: TGTGCCAGCAGATCACGGACAGGGGCGTACAATGAGCAGTTCTTC. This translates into CASRSRTGAYNEQFF.